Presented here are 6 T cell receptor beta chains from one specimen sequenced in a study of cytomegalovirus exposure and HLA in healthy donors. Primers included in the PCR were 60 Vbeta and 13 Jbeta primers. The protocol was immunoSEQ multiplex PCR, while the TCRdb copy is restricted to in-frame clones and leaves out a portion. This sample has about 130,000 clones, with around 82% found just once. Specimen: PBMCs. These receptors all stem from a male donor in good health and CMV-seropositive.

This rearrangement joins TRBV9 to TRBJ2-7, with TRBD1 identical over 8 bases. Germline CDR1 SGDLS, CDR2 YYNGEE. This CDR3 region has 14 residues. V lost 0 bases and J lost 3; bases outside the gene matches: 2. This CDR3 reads CASSVGTGLYEQYF. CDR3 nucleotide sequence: TGTGCCAGCAGCGTAGGGACAGGGCTCTACGAGCAGTACTTC.

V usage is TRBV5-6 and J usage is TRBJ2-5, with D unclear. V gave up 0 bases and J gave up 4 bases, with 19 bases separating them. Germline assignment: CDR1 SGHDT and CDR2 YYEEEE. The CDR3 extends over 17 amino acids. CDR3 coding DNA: TGTGCCAGCAGCTTGGCCCCAGCCACTACAAGGTCAGAGACCCAGTACTTC. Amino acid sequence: CASSLAPATTRSETQYF. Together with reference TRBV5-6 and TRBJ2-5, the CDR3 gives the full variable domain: DAGVTQSPTHLIKTRGQQVTLRCSPKSGHDTVSWYQQALGQGPQFIFQYYEEEERQRGNFPDRFSGHQFPNYSSELNVNALLLGDSALYLCASSLAPATTRSETQYFGPGTRLLVL.

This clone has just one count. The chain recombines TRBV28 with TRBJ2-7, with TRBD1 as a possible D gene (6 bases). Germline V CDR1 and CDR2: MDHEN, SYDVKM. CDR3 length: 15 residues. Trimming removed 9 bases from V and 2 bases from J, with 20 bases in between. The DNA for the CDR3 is TGTGCCAGTACGGGACACGGGATTATCACCTACGAGCAGTACTTC. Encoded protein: CASTGHGIITYEQYF.

CDR3 residues: CASSIGTGLGSYEQYF. The CDR3 bases are TGTGCCAGTAGTATAGGCACCGGGTTAGGTTCCTACGAGCAGTACTTC. This chain uses TRBV19 with TRBJ2-7; no clear D. Trimming cost V 1 base and J 1 base, with 14 bases left between them. From germline, CDR1 is LNHDA and CDR2 SQIVND (reference sequence). The CDR3 has 16 residues.

CDR3 in amino acids: CASSPRLLAGAYNEQFF. In DNA form, the CDR3 reads TGTGCCAGCAGCCCCCGCCTTCTAGCGGGGGCCTACAATGAGCAGTTCTTC. The chain uses TRBV4-2 and TRBJ2-1, with 10 nucleotides matching TRBD2. Germline V gene lookup returns CDR1 LGHNA and CDR2 YNFKEQ. The CDR3 consists of 17 residues. V lost 4 bases, J lost 2 bases, and 8 bases stayed unmatched.

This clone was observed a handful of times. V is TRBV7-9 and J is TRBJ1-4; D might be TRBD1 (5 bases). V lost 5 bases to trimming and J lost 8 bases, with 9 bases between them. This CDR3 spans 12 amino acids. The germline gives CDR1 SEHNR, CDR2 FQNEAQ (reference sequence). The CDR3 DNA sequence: TGTGCCAGCAGCCTGGGGGGGGAAAAACTGTTTTTT. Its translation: CASSLGGEKLFF.